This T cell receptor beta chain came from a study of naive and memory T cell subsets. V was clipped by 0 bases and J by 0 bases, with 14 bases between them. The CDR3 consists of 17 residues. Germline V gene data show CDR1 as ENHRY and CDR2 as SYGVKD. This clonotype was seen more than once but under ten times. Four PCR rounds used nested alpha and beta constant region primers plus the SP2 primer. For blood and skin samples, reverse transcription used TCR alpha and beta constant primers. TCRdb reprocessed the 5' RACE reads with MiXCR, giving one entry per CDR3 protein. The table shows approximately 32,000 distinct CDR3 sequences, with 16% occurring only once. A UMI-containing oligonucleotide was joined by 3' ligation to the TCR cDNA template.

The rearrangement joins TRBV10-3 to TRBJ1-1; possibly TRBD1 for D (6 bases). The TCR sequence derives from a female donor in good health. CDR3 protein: CAISESYRVGMNTEAFF. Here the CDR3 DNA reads TGTGCCATCAGTGAGTCCTACAGGGTGGGGATGAACACTGAAGCTTTCTTT.